This T cell receptor (beta chain) came from a study of cytomegalovirus exposure and HLA in healthy donors. As for the study in general: For the roughly 400 genotyped donors, roughly 80% fell within the Caucasian-associated ancestry cluster.

PCR employed 60 Vbeta and 13 Jbeta primers. Clones were sequenced by immunoSEQ multiplex PCR, and TCRdb holds only the in-frame ones, with some missing. Of tens of thousands of clones in the sample, less than 80% were seen once. With regard to this clone: Its antigen is not identified.

Study conclusions and caveats: An ancestry cluster, one associated with Asian ancestry, reportedly showed fewer N-insertions than the 666-donor mean in a later analysis. Serostatus for CMV was the only available immune exposure information. Looking again later, the authors saw that most CMV-associated TCR beta chains seemed HLA-restricted.

The germline V gene has CDR1 SQVTM and CDR2 ANQGSEA. The CDR3 extends over 13 amino acids. Between the trimmed V and J ends, which lost 3 bases and 1 base, there was a span of 9 bases. The source material was PBMCs. V gene TRBV29-1 combines with J gene TRBJ1-1, with D tentatively TRBD1 (5 bases). This sequence was found in a woman in her thirties or forties in good health and CMV-seronegative. CDR3 coding DNA: TGCAGCGTTGACTCTACAGGGAACACTGAAGCTTTCTTT. Protein: CSVDSTGNTEAFF.